This passage covers 16 T cell receptor beta chains from one sample sequenced in a study of cytomegalovirus exposure and HLA in healthy donors. Vbeta (60) and Jbeta (13) primers were used in the PCR. Generated by immunoSEQ multiplex PCR, the TCRdb table keeps only in-frame clones and is missing some. The sample contains some 96,000 clones, around 77% of which appear only once. Sequenced: PBMCs. These receptors all come from a female donor in good health and CMV-seronegative.

J is TRBJ2-1 and V is TRBV30, with 9 bases that match TRBD1. V lost 6 bases and J lost 15; bases outside the gene matches: 6. The CDR3 consists of 10 residues. Germline V CDR1 and CDR2: GTSNPN, SVGIG (reference sequence). CDR3 sequence reads: CACMGTGPFF. The CDR3 region has the DNA TGTGCCTGCATGGGGACAGGGCCGTTCTTC.

The rearrangement links TRBV28 to TRBJ2-3; 10 positions match TRBD1. Germline V CDR1 and CDR2: MDHEN, SYDVKM. CDR3 length: 16 residues. After removal of 6 bases from V and 3 bases from J, the junction contained 9 bases not matched to a gene. The CDR3: CASSLPWTGGTDTQYF. The CDR3 DNA reads as TGTGCCAGCAGCTTACCTTGGACAGGGGGGACAGATACGCAGTATTTT.

This sequence joins TRBV28 and TRBJ2-1; the D gene is possibly TRBD2 (6 bases). The V and J ends lost 4 bases and 1 base respectively, with 8 bases between them. Germline V gene lookup returns CDR1 MDHEN and CDR2 SYDVKM. This CDR3 spans 14 amino acids. The CDR3 spells CASSSGTSYNEQFF. The CDR3 bases are TGTGCCAGCAGTTCCGGGACTTCCTACAATGAGCAGTTCTTC.

The chain joins TRBV5-1 to TRBJ2-2; TRBD2 agrees at 15 bases. The length of the CDR3 is 18 residues. Germline lookup yields CDR1 SGHRS and CDR2 YFSETQ. V lost 3 bases, J lost 4 bases, and 7 bases stayed unmatched. CDR3 DNA: TGCGCCAGCAGCTCGGGACTAGCGGGAGGTTTAGTCACCGGGGAGCTGTTTTTT. Translation gives CASSSGLAGGLVTGELFF.

The table lists this clone with a few counts. This chain links TRBV11-2 with TRBJ1-2; no clear D gene. Trimming took 4 bases from V and 0 from J, leaving 15 bases between them. Germline assignment: CDR1 SGHAT and CDR2 FQNNGV. The CDR3 runs 16 residues. The chain's CDR3 is CASSSLRRVANYGYTF. CDR3 sequence (DNA): TGTGCCAGCAGCTCCCTCCGGAGGGTTGCTAACTATGGCTACACCTTC. Variable domain in full (rest from reference TRBV11-2 and TRBJ1-2): EAGVAQSPRYKIIEKRQSVAFWCNPISGHATLYWYQQILGQGPKLLIQFQNNGVVDDSQLPKDRFSAERLKGVDSTLKIQPAKLEDSAVYLCASSSLRRVANYGYTFGSGTRLTVV.

This rearrangement joins TRBV7-9 to TRBJ2-1; 8 nucleotides agree with TRBD1. The length of the CDR3 is 15 residues. V was pared by 5 bases and J by 9 bases, with 12 bases of the junction left unmatched. Germline CDR1 reads SEHNR; CDR2 reads FQNEAQ (reference sequence). The CDR3 loop is CASSPRGQGSTEQFF. The CDR3 coding sequence is TGTGCCAGCAGCCCTCGAGGACAGGGCTCGACTGAGCAGTTCTTC. Based on the CDR3 plus reference TRBV7-9 and TRBJ2-1, the full variable domain is DTGVSQNPRHKITKRGQNVTFRCDPISEHNRLYWYRQTLGQGPEFLTYFQNEAQLEKSRLLSDRFSAERPKGSFSTLEIQRTEQGDSAMYLCASSPRGQGSTEQFFGPGTRLTVL.

The gene calls are TRBV18 and TRBJ1-4; a possible D gene is TRBD1 (5 bases). The CDR3 consists of 14 residues. Trimming removed 2 bases at V and 8 bases at J, with 12 bases between. Germline V gives CDR1 KGHSH, CDR2 LQKENI. CDR3 region: CASSPGALGEKLFF. As DNA, the CDR3 is TGTGCCAGCTCACCAGGGGCGCTTGGAGAAAAACTGTTTTTT.

This clone appeared once. The CDR3 region has the DNA TGTGCCAGCTCACCACCTTCCCTAGCGGACTATGGCTACACCTTC. Amino acid sequence: CASSPPSLADYGYTF. The chain links TRBV18 to TRBJ1-2; D is uncertain. Germline loops: CDR1 KGHSH, CDR2 LQKENI. Trimming shortened V by 0 bases and J by 3 bases, and 11 bases separated the two germline ends. The CDR3 is 15 residues long. The full variable domain, its missing parts supplied by reference TRBV18 and TRBJ1-2, is NAGVMQNPRHLVRRRGQEARLRCSPMKGHSHVYWYRQLPEEGLKFMVYLQKENIIDESGMPKERFSAEFPKEGPSILRIQQVVRGDSAAYFCASSPPSLADYGYTFGSGTRLTVV.

A remark on this clone: The junction differs from germline at one of its ends, possibly a read error. V and J are TRBV7-8 and TRBJ1-2; TRBD1 matches at 8 bases. CDR3 size: 13 residues. Germline lookup yields CDR1 SGHVS and CDR2 FQNEAQ. The CDR3 region is CASSPGGVRTGPF. DNA for the CDR3: TGTGCCAGCAGCCCAGGGGGCGTGCGGACAGGCCCATTC.

The V gene is TRBV19, the J gene TRBJ2-1; the match to TRBD2 covers 10 bases. The trim removed 3 bases at V and 1 base at J, leaving 24 bases unmatched. Germline V gives CDR1 LNHDA, CDR2 SQIVND (reference sequence). CDR3 length equals 23 residues. The DNA for the CDR3 is TGTGCCAGTAGTATGCCCTCCCAACAAAGTTTACTAGCGGGACCCCCATCCTACAATGAGCAGTTCTTC. This sequence encodes CASSMPSQQSLLAGPPSYNEQFF. Using reference TRBV19 and TRBJ2-1 for the parts outside the CDR3, the full variable domain is DGGITQSPKYLFRKEGQNVTLSCEQNLNHDAMYWYRQDPGQGLRLIYYSQIVNDFQKGDIAEGYSVSREKKESFPLTVTSAQKNPTAFYLCASSMPSQQSLLAGPPSYNEQFFGPGTRLTVL.

V gene TRBV25-1 combines with J gene TRBJ1-1; 10 positions match TRBD1. The CDR3 runs to 15 residues. Germline V gives CDR1 MGHDK, CDR2 SYGVNS. J lost 11 bases, V lost 4 bases, and 13 bases had no gene match. The CDR3 protein is CASSAGDRGWARAFF. CDR3 nucleotides: TGTGCCAGCAGTGCCGGGGACAGGGGATGGGCGAGGGCTTTCTTT.

This clone appeared once. The junction and the germline gene differ at one end; a read error may be behind it. V is TRBV7-9 and J is TRBJ2-3; 11 bases fit TRBD2. Germline V gene sequence: CDR1 SEHNR, CDR2 FQNEAQ (reference sequence). CDR3 length: 16 amino acids. CDR3 bases: TGTTCCAGCAGCTCCAGACTAGCGGGATGGATGGATACGCAGTATTTT. Its translation: CSSSSRLAGWMDTQYF.

This chain uses TRBV6-1 with TRBJ2-2; no clear D gene. The CDR3 covers 13 residues. Trimming took off 2 bases at V and 6 bases at J, with 7 bases between the two ends. Per the germline V gene, CDR1 is MNHNS and CDR2 is SASEGT. Here the CDR3 DNA reads TGTGCCAGCAGTGAATTACATGCCGGGGAGCTGTTTTTT. Translation: CASSELHAGELFF.

The CDR3 loop is CASSLEVALAGDEQYF. The CDR3 region has the DNA TGTGCCAGCAGCTTAGAGGTTGCTCTAGCGGGGGACGAGCAGTACTTC. The chain employs TRBV7-6 and TRBJ2-7, with 10 positions matching TRBD2. This CDR3 is 16 amino acids long. J gave up 5 bases and V 1 base, and 8 bases lay outside the gene matches. The germline V gene encodes CDR1 SGHVS and CDR2 FNYEAQ.

The chain carries TRBV6-5 and TRBJ1-5; D call uncertain. Trimming removed 0 bases at V and 9 bases at J, with 15 bases between. The CDR3 spans 15 residues. In germline, CDR1 is MNHEY, CDR2 SVGAGI. The CDR3 DNA reads as TGTGCCAGCAGTTACTCGGCAGGCCGAATTGGGCCCCAGCATTTT. Amino acid sequence: CASSYSAGRIGPQHF.

The rearrangement links TRBV19 to TRBJ2-1, with D possibly matching TRBD1 (6 bases). CDR1 and CDR2 (germline): LNHDA, SQIVND (reference sequence). Deletions cut 7 bases from V and 3 bases from J, with 16 bases between. The CDR3 spans 15 residues. CDR3 nucleotides: TGTGCCAGTAACTCACAGGGCGCTTTCTACAATGAGCAGTTCTTC. Its translation: CASNSQGAFYNEQFF.